What follows is one TCR beta chain and its context. In the same sample, other DNA sequences code for this CDR3. Sequenced by immunoSEQ multiplex PCR; TCRdb stores in-frame clones only, minus some. The sample records about 2.1 million clones, 93% being singletons. In germline, CDR1 is MNHEY, CDR2 SMNVEV (reference sequence). CDR3 length: 14 amino acids. V was pared by 3 bases and J by 5 bases, with 5 bases of the junction left unmatched. This record belongs to a study of shared clonotypes between healthy human individuals. Cells designated naive CD8 were CD45RO-negative and were positively selected for CCR7, with terminally differentiated effector memory CD45RA+ cells excluded.

The sequenced material came from naive CD8+ T cells from PBMCs. This chain links TRBV27 with TRBJ2-5; TRBD1 aligns across 8 bases. This receptor was obtained from a man between 18 and 35 years old in good health. Some clones in this sample may be carry-over from other donors' samples. The CDR3 bases are TGTGCCAGCAGTTTTACAGGGGGAAGGGAGACCCAGTACTTC. This codes for CASSFTGGRETQYF.